Listed below are T cell receptor beta chains from one sample, sequenced in a study of blood T cells in healthy people across ages. TCRdb re-analysed the 5' RACE reads in MiXCR, keeping a single row per CDR3 protein. This sample carries fewer than 750,000 distinct CDR3 sequences, about 50% of them seen once, and the ten largest clones take about 13%. The sequenced material came from blood. All receptors derive from a woman older than 75 in good health. Both conserved end residues are part of each CDR3. D genes are given only for firm matches. The size field is filled for only some rows; it gives once, few, many or a size class.

clone_size: few
d_call: TRBD2
v_call: TRBV28
j_call: TRBJ2-3
cdr3_aa: CAVRLAGGDTQYF
cdr3_nt: TGTGCGGTCCGACTAGCGGGAGGAGATACGCAGTATTTT

clone_size: .
d_call: TRBD1
v_call: TRBV7-2
j_call: TRBJ2-6
cdr3_aa: CASSLRQGTGANVLTF
cdr3_nt: TGTGCCAGCAGCTTAAGACAGGGAACCGGGGCCAACGTCCTGACTTTC

clone_size: .
d_call: .
v_call: TRBV5-6
j_call: TRBJ2-1
cdr3_aa: CASSYGGEGEFF
cdr3_nt: TGTGCCAGCAGCTATGGCGGAGAGGGAGAGTTCTTC

clone_size: many
d_call: .
v_call: TRBV13
j_call: TRBJ2-1
cdr3_aa: CASSLSPAQGGSYNEQFF
cdr3_nt: TGTGCCAGCAGCTTATCGCCCGCGCAGGGGGGCTCCTACAATGAGCAGTTCTTC

clone_size: .
d_call: TRBD2
v_call: TRBV20-1
j_call: TRBJ2-1
cdr3_aa: CSAYTSSGELVYNEQFF
cdr3_nt: TGCAGTGCTTACACCTCTAGCGGGGAGCTAGTCTACAATGAGCAGTTCTTC

clone_size: .
d_call: TRBD2
v_call: TRBV29-1
j_call: TRBJ2-1
cdr3_aa: CSAERGSGAYNEQFF
cdr3_nt: TGCAGCGCAGAACGCGGGAGTGGGGCGTACAATGAGCAGTTCTTC

clone_size: many
d_call: .
v_call: TRBV6-2/TRBV6-3
j_call: TRBJ2-5
cdr3_aa: CASSPWTGEGTQYF
cdr3_nt: TGTGCCAGCAGTCCATGGACTGGAGAAGGGACCCAGTACTTC

clone_size: .
d_call: TRBD2
v_call: TRBV28
j_call: TRBJ2-3
cdr3_aa: CASSLGGTTTDTQYF
cdr3_nt: TGTGCCAGCAGTTTAGGAGGGACTACCACAGATACGCAGTATTTT

clone_size: many
d_call: .
v_call: TRBV29-1
j_call: TRBJ2-6
cdr3_aa: CSTVSGANVLTF
cdr3_nt: TGCAGCACTGTTTCTGGGGCCAACGTCCTGACTTTC

clone_size: few
d_call: TRBD1
v_call: TRBV7-9
j_call: TRBJ2-7
cdr3_aa: CARTGPSNNEQYF
cdr3_nt: TGTGCCAGGACAGGGCCTTCCAACAATGAGCAGTACTTC

clone_size: many
d_call: .
v_call: TRBV4-2
j_call: TRBJ2-1
cdr3_aa: CASSHINEQFF
cdr3_nt: TGTGCCAGCAGCCACATCAATGAGCAGTTCTTC

clone_size: .
d_call: .
v_call: TRBV12-3/TRBV12-4
j_call: TRBJ1-2
cdr3_aa: CASSLHDGGYTF
cdr3_nt: TGTGCCAGCAGTTTGCATGATGGTGGCTACACCTTC

clone_size: many
d_call: .
v_call: TRBV9
j_call: TRBJ2-5
cdr3_aa: CASSVIPQETQYF
cdr3_nt: TGTGCCAGCAGCGTAATTCCCCAAGAGACCCAGTACTTC

clone_size: .
d_call: .
v_call: TRBV5-1
j_call: TRBJ2-7
cdr3_aa: CASNTGTSVDEQYF
cdr3_nt: TGCGCCAGCAATACCGGGACGTCGGTTGACGAGCAGTACTTC

clone_size: many
d_call: TRBD2
v_call: TRBV29-1
j_call: TRBJ2-7
cdr3_aa: CSVRTSGWYEQYF
cdr3_nt: TGCAGCGTCAGGACTAGCGGGTGGTACGAGCAGTACTTC

clone_size: .
d_call: .
v_call: TRBV4-2
j_call: TRBJ1-1
cdr3_aa: CASSREGAGLNTEAFF
cdr3_nt: TGTGCCAGCAGCCGAGAGGGAGCGGGCCTGAACACTGAAGCTTTCTTT

clone_size: few
d_call: .
v_call: TRBV6-2/TRBV6-3
j_call: TRBJ2-7
cdr3_aa: CASINGDYEQYF
cdr3_nt: TGTGCCAGCATTAACGGGGACTACGAGCAGTACTTC

clone_size: .
d_call: .
v_call: TRBV6-4
j_call: TRBJ2-1
cdr3_aa: CASSDSAGAGEQFF
cdr3_nt: TGTGCCAGCAGTGACTCAGCCGGGGCGGGGGAGCAGTTCTTC

clone_size: .
d_call: .
v_call: TRBV28
j_call: TRBJ1-6
cdr3_aa: CASTLRGSNSPLHF
cdr3_nt: TGTGCCAGCACCCTTCGGGGCAGTAATTCACCCCTCCACTTT

clone_size: once
d_call: .
v_call: TRBV9
j_call: TRBJ2-1
cdr3_aa: CASGIPNEQFF
cdr3_nt: TGTGCCAGCGGGATCCCTAATGAGCAGTTCTTC

clone_size: .
d_call: .
v_call: TRBV29-1
j_call: TRBJ2-2
cdr3_aa: CSILPANTGELFF
cdr3_nt: TGCAGCATCCTCCCCGCGAACACCGGGGAGCTGTTTTTT

clone_size: .
d_call: TRBD1
v_call: TRBV6-2/TRBV6-3
j_call: TRBJ2-7
cdr3_aa: CASLQLGQGLYEQYF
cdr3_nt: TGTGCCAGCCTACAACTGGGACAGGGTCTTTACGAGCAGTACTTC

clone_size: few
d_call: TRBD2
v_call: TRBV11-2
j_call: TRBJ2-2
cdr3_aa: CASSPPLAVGAGELFF
cdr3_nt: TGTGCCAGCAGCCCCCCTCTAGCGGTGGGAGCCGGGGAGCTGTTTTTT

clone_size: .
d_call: .
v_call: TRBV2
j_call: TRBJ2-1
cdr3_aa: CASNEWGLVEDEQFF
cdr3_nt: TGTGCCAGCAACGAGTGGGGGTTGGTAGAGGATGAGCAGTTCTTC

clone_size: many
d_call: .
v_call: TRBV28
j_call: TRBJ2-7
cdr3_aa: CASSTSTYEQYF
cdr3_nt: TGTGCCAGCTCTACCTCAACCTACGAGCAGTACTTC

clone_size: .
d_call: TRBD2
v_call: TRBV19
j_call: TRBJ2-3
cdr3_aa: CASRMLAGVADTQYF
cdr3_nt: TGTGCCAGTAGGATGCTAGCGGGAGTGGCAGATACGCAGTATTTT

clone_size: many
d_call: .
v_call: TRBV19
j_call: TRBJ2-1
cdr3_aa: CASSTPLQKQFF
cdr3_nt: TGTGCCAGTAGTACCCCTCTGCAGAAGCAGTTCTTC

clone_size: .
d_call: .
v_call: TRBV12-3/TRBV12-4
j_call: TRBJ1-6
cdr3_aa: CASSLPGGLPLHF
cdr3_nt: TGTGCCAGCAGTTTACCCGGCGGCCTGCCCCTCCACTTT

clone_size: .
d_call: TRBD2
v_call: TRBV7-2
j_call: TRBJ2-1
cdr3_aa: CASSSRDYYNEQFF
cdr3_nt: TGTGCCAGCAGCTCCCGGGACTACTACAATGAGCAGTTCTTC

clone_size: many
d_call: .
v_call: TRBV20-1
j_call: TRBJ2-3
cdr3_aa: CSASLVGTDTQYF
cdr3_nt: TGCAGTGCTAGCTTGGTCGGCACAGATACGCAGTATTTT

clone_size: .
d_call: TRBD1
v_call: TRBV7-2
j_call: TRBJ2-1
cdr3_aa: CAGSLGWTGNPREFF
cdr3_nt: TGTGCCGGCAGCTTAGGATGGACAGGGAACCCTCGGGAGTTCTTC

clone_size: many
d_call: .
v_call: TRBV7-9
j_call: TRBJ2-1
cdr3_aa: CASSLGGLMNEQFF
cdr3_nt: TGTGCCAGCAGCTTAGGGGGACTTATGAATGAGCAGTTCTTC

clone_size: .
d_call: .
v_call: TRBV27
j_call: TRBJ2-3
cdr3_aa: CASSPTNGDTQYF
cdr3_nt: TGTGCCAGCAGTCCGACAAACGGAGATACGCAGTATTTT

clone_size: .
d_call: .
v_call: TRBV7-2
j_call: TRBJ1-6
cdr3_aa: CASSLEGSPYNSPLHF
cdr3_nt: TGTGCCAGCAGCTTAGAGGGCTCCCCTTATAATTCACCCCTCCACTTT

clone_size: .
d_call: TRBD1
v_call: TRBV11-2
j_call: TRBJ1-2
cdr3_aa: CASSQNRGTDGYTF
cdr3_nt: TGTGCCAGCAGCCAGAACAGGGGTACTGATGGCTACACCTTC

clone_size: .
d_call: .
v_call: TRBV6-5
j_call: TRBJ1-5
cdr3_aa: CASGTYDQPQHF
cdr3_nt: TGTGCCAGTGGGACGTACGATCAGCCCCAGCATTTT

clone_size: .
d_call: TRBD2
v_call: TRBV6-2/TRBV6-3
j_call: TRBJ2-7
cdr3_aa: CASSYPPTSGRREQYF
cdr3_nt: TGTGCCAGCAGTTACCCACCGACTAGCGGGAGGCGCGAGCAGTACTTC

clone_size: .
d_call: .
v_call: TRBV15
j_call: TRBJ2-3
cdr3_aa: CATSRNGDTQYF
cdr3_nt: TGTGCCACCAGCAGAAACGGTGATACGCAGTATTTT

clone_size: .
d_call: TRBD1
v_call: TRBV10-3
j_call: TRBJ2-7
cdr3_aa: CAISEVQGAYEQYF
cdr3_nt: TGTGCCATCAGTGAGGTTCAGGGGGCCTACGAGCAGTACTTC

clone_size: .
d_call: .
v_call: TRBV9
j_call: TRBJ2-7
cdr3_aa: CASSVAEGSYEQYF
cdr3_nt: TGTGCCAGCAGCGTAGCTGAGGGGTCCTACGAGCAGTACTTC

clone_size: many
d_call: TRBD2
v_call: TRBV5-1
j_call: TRBJ2-3
cdr3_aa: CASSWGLATDTQYF
cdr3_nt: TGCGCCAGCAGTTGGGGACTAGCCACAGATACGCAGTATTTT

clone_size: many
d_call: .
v_call: TRBV7-3
j_call: TRBJ2-1
cdr3_aa: CASSSPGSANNEQFF
cdr3_nt: TGTGCCAGCAGCTCCCCGGGTAGCGCAAACAATGAGCAGTTCTTC

clone_size: .
d_call: .
v_call: TRBV10-3
j_call: TRBJ2-3
cdr3_aa: CAISTDGADTQYF
cdr3_nt: TGTGCCATCAGTACCGACGGAGCAGATACGCAGTATTTT

clone_size: few
d_call: .
v_call: TRBV5-5
j_call: TRBJ1-4
cdr3_aa: CASSLYNGNEKLFF
cdr3_nt: TGTGCCAGCAGCTTGTACAACGGTAATGAAAAACTGTTTTTT